These 18 T cell receptor beta chains were all obtained from the same sample, sequenced in a study of T cells in Graves' hyperthyroidism and ophthalmopathy. The investigators amplified TCR beta CDR3 regions from RNA transcripts. When the TCR CDR3 underwent first-round RT-PCR, the HTBI primer set was used. TCRdb analysed the multiplex PCR reads with MiXCR anew, one entry per CDR3 protein. The sample carries 550,000 to 700,000 distinct CDR3 sequences, under 60% recorded once. Sequencing was carried out using peripheral blood or thyroid tissue (not recorded which). The receptors originated from an adult woman with Graves' disease, either hyperthyroidism or ophthalmopathy (not recorded which).

This clonotype was seen more than once but under ten times. This clone may be a read error of a much larger clone one base away. The CDR3 is CASRFTDSGNTTYF. In nucleotides, the CDR3 is TGTGCCAGCAGGTTCACAGATTCTGGAAACACCACATATTTT. This chain links TRBV7-9 with TRBJ1-3; no reliable D call. CDR1 and CDR2 (germline): SEHNR, FQNEAQ (reference sequence). This CDR3 region has 14 residues.

This clonotype was seen repeatedly, ten times or more. The chain carries TRBV9 and TRBJ2-2; TRBD2 agrees at 13 bases. Per the germline V gene, CDR1 is SGDLS and CDR2 is YYNGEE. The J segment lost 1 base and the V segment lost 4 bases, leaving 13 bases of the junction unmatched. The CDR3 has 20 residues. The CDR3 loop reads CASSPPLGLAGDLNTGELFF. The CDR3 DNA is TGTGCCAGCAGCCCCCCCCTCGGACTAGCGGGAGACTTGAACACCGGGGAGCTGTTTTTT. Full variable domain (outside the CDR3, taken from reference TRBV9 and TRBJ2-2): DSGVTQTPKHLITATGQRVTLRCSPRSGDLSVYWYQQSLDQGLQFLIQYYNGEERAKGNILERFSAQQFPDLHSELNLSSLELGDSALYFCASSPPLGLAGDLNTGELFFGEGSRLTVL.

The rearrangement links TRBV14 to TRBJ2-2; TRBD1 matches at 10 bases. This CDR3 is 15 amino acids long. Germline-derived CDR1 and CDR2 are SGHDN and FVKESK. V lost 2 bases to trimming and J lost 11 bases; unmatched junction nucleotides: 8. The CDR3 nucleotides are TGTGCCAGCAGCCAAACCGGGACAGGGGCAGGAGAGCTGTTTTTT. Protein: CASSQTGTGAGELFF.

The chain carries TRBV7-2 and TRBJ1-2; 9 bases align to TRBD1. The CDR3 spans 17 residues. The J segment lost 3 bases and the V segment lost 6 bases, leaving 14 bases of the junction unmatched. Per the germline V gene, CDR1 is SGHTA and CDR2 is FQGNSA. CDR3 amino acids: CASRSGRGDREDYGYTF. CDR3 in DNA: TGTGCCAGCAGATCCGGCAGGGGGGACAGGGAGGACTATGGCTACACCTTC.

This clonotype was observed many times. The gene calls are TRBV6-2 or TRBV6-3 and TRBJ2-7; D unresolved. Looked up from germline, CDR1 is MNHEY and CDR2 is SVGEGT. The V end lost 8 bases, the J end lost 6 bases, and 23 bases lay between the germline ends. The length of the CDR3 is 15 residues. The CDR3 bases are TGTGCCAGCTCCCCCGAAAGGGATACTCCCCTCGAGCAGTACTTC. Protein product: CASSPERDTPLEQYF.

The chain is built from TRBV24-1 and TRBJ1-2, with D perhaps matching TRBD1 (5 bases). Trimming cost V 5 bases and J 8 bases, with 20 bases left between them. The CDR3 runs to 15 residues. Germline loops: CDR1 KGHDR, CDR2 SFDVKD. In nucleotides, the CDR3 is TGTGCCACCAGTGGCATACGGCCGCACACAGGAGGCTACACCTTC. Its protein is CATSGIRPHTGGYTF.

This clonotype was detected many times. The chain employs TRBV7-6 and TRBJ1-2; tentative D call: TRBD1 (6 bases). The V gene lost 5 bases and the J gene lost 4 bases, with 14 bases spanning the gap. CDR1 SGHVS and CDR2 FNYEAQ come from the germline V gene. CDR3 length: 14 residues. CDR3 residues: CASSPTQGSYGYTF. DNA for the CDR3: TGTGCCAGCAGCCCCACACAGGGTAGCTATGGCTACACCTTC.

This clonotype has a count of ten or more. The chain carries TRBV7-9 and TRBJ1-4; TRBD1 agrees at 7 bases. The CDR3 is 17 residues long. The germline CDR1 and CDR2 sequences are SEHNR and FQNEAQ (reference sequence). The V gene end was trimmed by 5 bases and the J gene end by 5 bases; junction bases not matched to a gene: 14. The CDR3 DNA follows: TGTGCCAGCAGCCCGTGGGCAATAGGGGGCGAGAATGAAAAACTGTTTTTT. Translating it yields CASSPWAIGGENEKLFF.

On this clonotype: A read error may be the cause here, since a much bigger clone is one base away. The genes are TRBV4-1 and TRBJ2-5; maybe TRBD2 (6 bases). V was pared by 3 bases and J by 2 bases, with 22 bases between. From germline, CDR1 is MGHRA and CDR2 YSYEKL. The CDR3 is 18 amino acids. CDR3 bases: TGCGCCAGCAGCCACACACCTGCACCAGATAGCGGACAAGAGACCCAGTACTTC. This encodes CASSHTPAPDSGQETQYF.

This chain uses TRBV20-1 with TRBJ2-7, with 12 nucleotides matching TRBD1. Germline loops: CDR1 DFQATT, CDR2 SNEGSKA (reference sequence). This CDR3 comprises 15 residues. The junction had 12 bases not matched to a gene; V was cut back by 6 bases and J by 6 bases. The DNA for the CDR3 is TGCAGTGCCTCTATCTCCGGGACAGGGGGCGGCGAGCAGTACTTC. This codes for CSASISGTGGGEQYF.

The CDR3 protein is CASSDAKPQHF. CDR3 DNA: TGTGCCAGCAGTGATGCGAAGCCCCAGCATTTT. The chain employs TRBV2 and TRBJ1-5; no clear D. Per germline, CDR1 SNHLY and CDR2 FYNNEI. The CDR3 covers 11 residues. Trimming removed 3 bases at V and 8 bases at J, with 5 bases between.

This clonotype was detected ten times or more. V gene TRBV6-5 combines with J gene TRBJ1-1; no clear D gene. Germline loops: CDR1 MNHEY, CDR2 SVGAGI. V was cut by 2 bases and J by 0 bases, with 10 bases left in between. The CDR3 is 15 residues long. Written as DNA, the CDR3 is TGTGCCAGCAGTTACAGGGCGGGTGTGAACACTGAAGCTTTCTTT. The encoded protein is CASSYRAGVNTEAFF.

The chain couples TRBV10-2 to TRBJ1-1, with 10 positions matching TRBD1. Per the germline V gene, CDR1 is WSHSY and CDR2 is SAAADI. With 6 bases clipped from V and 5 bases from J, the junction kept 6 bases outside the gene matches. The CDR3 length is 14 residues. The CDR3 DNA reads TGCGCCAGCAGACCGACAGGGGGCAGAACTGAAGCTTTCTTT. Translation gives CASRPTGGRTEAFF.

The chain employs TRBV20-1 and TRBJ1-5; unclear D gene. V lost 6 bases and J 3 bases, leaving 12 bases between the germline ends. The germline gives CDR1 DFQATT, CDR2 SNEGSKA (reference sequence). The CDR3 extends over 13 amino acids. The CDR3 reads CSANRPHNQPQHF. Here the CDR3 DNA reads TGCAGTGCCAACCGACCCCACAATCAGCCCCAGCATTTT.

This chain connects TRBV20-1 to TRBJ1-4; 7 bases map to TRBD1. The germline V gene has CDR1 DFQATT and CDR2 SNEGSKA (reference sequence). The CDR3 is 13 residues long. V trimming: 6 bases; J trimming: 8 bases; junction bases outside the gene matches: 9. DNA of the CDR3: TGCAGTGCGCCCGGGACAGCCAAAGAAAAACTGTTTTTT. This translates into CSAPGTAKEKLFF.

The chain has TRBV30 and TRBJ2-7; D is ambiguous. The germline V gene has CDR1 GTSNPN and CDR2 SVGIG (reference sequence). Trimming took off 0 bases at V and 6 bases at J, with 12 bases between the two ends. The CDR3 is 13 amino acids. This CDR3 is CAWSVGPATEQYF. The DNA of the CDR3 is TGTGCCTGGAGTGTTGGGCCTGCCACCGAGCAGTACTTC.

This clonotype was counted at least ten times. The chain employs TRBV5-5 and TRBJ2-7; the D is unclear. The CDR3 covers 13 residues. With 2 bases removed from V and 3 bases from J, the gap between germline ends came to 9 bases. Germline CDR1 SGHKS, CDR2 YYEKEE (reference sequence). CDR3 loop: CASSFQVSYEQYF. CDR3 DNA: TGTGCCAGCAGCTTTCAAGTCAGCTACGAGCAGTACTTC. Together with reference TRBV5-5 and TRBJ2-7, the CDR3 gives the full variable domain: DAGVTQSPTHLIKTRGQQVTLRCSPISGHKSVSWYQQVLGQGPQFIFQYYEKEERGRGNFPDRFSARQFPNYSSELNVNALLLGDSALYLCASSFQVSYEQYFGPGTRLTVT.

The chain employs TRBV2 and TRBJ2-7, with 8 bases lining up with TRBD1. This CDR3 has 17 amino acids. CDR1 is SNHLY and CDR2 is FYNNEI in the germline V gene. Trimming took 0 bases from V and 0 from J; bases not matched to a gene: 7. The CDR3 loop is CASSEAYGQGRSYEQYF. The CDR3 DNA follows: TGTGCCAGCAGTGAAGCTTATGGACAGGGTCGCTCCTACGAGCAGTACTTC.